Following are 21 T cell receptor beta chains from one sample sequenced in a study of shared clonotypes between healthy human individuals (dated by TCRdb to the early 2020s). Library preparation used the immunoSEQ multiplex PCR assay. In TCRdb, the immuneACCESS table is reduced to in-frame sequences with V and J assigned. These tables do not hold every clone; where another copy was compared, an unresolved V gene accounts for under half, and the others remain unexplained. The sample records 2,500,000 or so clones, more than 85% of which are singletons. The ten largest make up approximately 0.35% of the sample. The specimen sequenced was naive CD4+ T cells from PBMCs. This specimen's cell subset or site label, interpreted: CD45RA+ positively selected. The origin of the receptors is a man younger than 35 in good health. Some clones in this sample may be carry-over from other donors' samples.

The J gene is TRBJ2-5, the V gene TRBV30; no reliable D call. The CDR3 spans 13 residues. Trimming shortened V by 3 bases and J by 5 bases, and 13 bases separated the two germline ends. CDR1 is GTSNPN, CDR2 SVGIG, per germline (reference sequence). The DNA for the CDR3 is TGTGCCTGGAGCAGAGGTTGGCGGGAGACCCAGTACTTC. As protein: CAWSRGWRETQYF.

This rearrangement joins TRBV7-2 to TRBJ2-7; no clear D gene. Germline CDR1 and CDR2: SGHTA and FQGNSA. This CDR3 is built from 11 residues. The V gene lost 5 bases and the J gene lost 2 bases, with 4 bases spanning the gap. Here the CDR3 reads CASSGAYEQYF. CDR3 in DNA: TGTGCCAGCAGCGGCGCCTACGAGCAGTACTTC.

The chain couples TRBV11-3 to TRBJ2-3; no firm D call. Germline CDR1 and CDR2: SGHNT and YENEEA. CDR3 length: 15 amino acids. V lost 1 base and J 2 bases, leaving 10 bases between the germline ends. The CDR3 DNA reads as TGTGCCAGCAGCTTAGGGGCGGACCCCACAGATACGCAGTATTTT. Translated, it gives CASSLGADPTDTQYF.

This clone was detected a few times. The chain joins TRBV29-1 to TRBJ1-5, with 7 bases lining up with TRBD1. This CDR3 region has 14 residues. Germline V CDR1 and CDR2: SQVTM, ANQGSEA. The junction had 7 bases not matched to a gene; V was cut back by 7 bases and J by 1 base. CDR3 sequence: CSARQGGSNQPQHF. DNA for the CDR3: TGCAGCGCCAGACAGGGAGGGAGCAATCAGCCCCAGCATTTT.

With respect to this clone: This CDR3 is also generated by other DNA sequences in the sample. V is TRBV27 and J is TRBJ2-7; D remains unclear. Germline CDR1 and CDR2: MNHEY and SMNVEV (reference sequence). The CDR3 runs 13 residues. V dropped 3 bases and J dropped 1 base, with 7 bases sitting between them. CDR3 nucleotide sequence: TGTGCCAGCAGTTTTACTATTTCCTACGAGCAGTACTTC. It yields the protein CASSFTISYEQYF.

This chain links TRBV5-4 with TRBJ2-7, with 13 bases fitting TRBD2. The V segment lost 0 bases and the J segment 13 bases; nucleotides outside the gene matches: 10. The CDR3 is made up of 15 amino acids. Germline loops: CDR1 SGHNT, CDR2 YYREEE (reference sequence). The CDR3: CASSLDSYGLAGAYF. In nucleotides, the CDR3 is TGTGCCAGCAGCTTGGACTCCTATGGACTAGCGGGAGCCTACTTC. Full variable domain (missing parts from reference TRBV5-4 and TRBJ2-7): ETGVTQSPTHLIKTRGQQVTLRCSSQSGHNTVSWYQQALGQGPQFIFQYYREEENGRGNFPPRFSGLQFPNYSSELNVNALELDDSALYLCASSLDSYGLAGAYFGPGTRLTVT.

The chain employs TRBV2 and TRBJ2-1, with unresolved D. CDR1 and CDR2 from the germline V gene are SNHLY and FYNNEI. V gave up 8 bases and J gave up 5 bases, with 19 bases separating them. The CDR3 runs 15 residues. CDR3 DNA: TGTGCCAGCCACTCCCTCGACTGGGTGAACAATGAGCAGTTCTTC. Translating it yields CASHSLDWVNNEQFF. The full variable domain, completed using reference TRBV2 and TRBJ2-1, is EPEVTQTPSHQVTQMGQEVILRCVPISNHLYFYWYRQILGQKVEFLVSFYNNEISEKSEIFDDQFSVERPDGSNFTLKIRSTKLEDSAMYFCASHSLDWVNNEQFFGPGTRLTVL.

This chain uses TRBV27 with TRBJ2-1, with TRBD2 identical over 7 bases. There are 16 residues in the CDR3. V trimming: 5 bases; J trimming: 2 bases; junction bases outside the gene matches: 9. Germline loops: CDR1 MNHEY, CDR2 SMNVEV (reference sequence). This CDR3 reads CASSDERTRTYNEQFF. In DNA, the CDR3 is TGTGCCAGCAGTGATGAAAGGACTAGAACCTACAATGAGCAGTTCTTC.

V usage is TRBV5-1 and J usage is TRBJ1-2; tentatively, D is TRBD1 (6 bases). V lost 4 bases, J lost 2 bases, and 12 bases lay in between. The CDR3 covers 14 residues. Germline V CDR1 and CDR2: SGHRS, YFSETQ. CDR3 amino acids: CASSNTGFNYGYTF. The CDR3 DNA sequence: TGCGCCAGCAGCAATACAGGGTTCAACTATGGCTACACCTTC.

The chain recombines TRBV5-4 with TRBJ2-7, with 11 nucleotides matching TRBD2. V dropped 3 bases and J dropped 3; count of bases not matched to a gene: 5. This CDR3 has 15 residues. The germline CDR1 and CDR2 sequences are SGHNT and YYREEE (reference sequence). The CDR3 nucleotides are TGTGCCAGCAGCTCCCCGGGACTAGCGGACTACGAGCAGTACTTC. It translates to CASSSPGLADYEQYF.

Concerning this clone itself: The same CDR3 arises from other DNA sequences in this sample as well. The chain joins TRBV11-2 to TRBJ2-7; D not resolved. Germline CDR1 is SGHAT and CDR2 is FQNNGV. V was clipped by 0 bases and J by 3 bases, with 3 bases between them. The CDR3 runs 12 residues. The CDR3 here is CASSLDSYEQYF. As DNA, the CDR3 is TGTGCCAGCAGCTTAGACAGCTACGAGCAGTACTTC.

The chain joins TRBV15 to TRBJ1-1; possible D gene TRBD1, 6 bases. Germline V gene lookup returns CDR1 LNHNV and CDR2 YYDKDF (reference sequence). V was trimmed by 3 bases and J by 3 bases, leaving 8 bases between them. The CDR3 loop spans 13 amino acids. In DNA, the CDR3 is TGTGCCACCAGCAGGCGGACAGACACTGAAGCTTTCTTT. Protein product: CATSRRTDTEAFF.

V usage is TRBV5-5 and J usage is TRBJ2-7; 9 nucleotides line up with TRBD1. The V gene's germline CDR1 is SGHKS and CDR2 YYEKEE (reference sequence). This CDR3 comprises 14 residues. The V segment lost 7 bases and the J segment 6 bases; nucleotides outside the gene matches: 11. The CDR3 region has the DNA TGTGCCAGCGGGAACAGGGGGCAATGGGTCGAGCAGTACTTC. Translating it yields CASGNRGQWVEQYF.

The CDR3 spells CASSVAPSTVGETQYF. CDR3 sequence (DNA): TGTGCCAGCAGCGTAGCCCCTAGTACAGTGGGGGAGACCCAGTACTTC. The chain recombines TRBV9 with TRBJ2-5; unclear D gene. The CDR3 is 16 residues long. Germline V CDR1 and CDR2: SGDLS, YYNGEE. The ends were cut back, 0 bases at V and 5 bases at J, with 17 bases in the middle. The full variable domain, in which reference TRBV9 and TRBJ2-5 provide the parts outside the CDR3, is DSGVTQTPKHLITATGQRVTLRCSPRSGDLSVYWYQQSLDQGLQFLIQYYNGEERAKGNILERFSAQQFPDLHSELNLSSLELGDSALYFCASSVAPSTVGETQYFGPGTRLLVL.

This chain uses TRBV11-1 with TRBJ2-2; 8 bases fit TRBD2. Losses at the gene ends were 4 bases for V and 2 bases for J; bases not matched to a gene: 6. CDR3 length equals 16 residues. The germline V gene has CDR1 SGHAT and CDR2 FQDESV (reference sequence). CDR3 bases: TGTGCCAGCAGCTCCAAGAGCGGGAGAAACACCGGGGAGCTGTTTTTT. Translation gives CASSSKSGRNTGELFF.

The rearrangement uses TRBV5-6 and TRBJ1-1; D is perhaps TRBD1 (5 bases). The CDR3 loop spans 17 amino acids. V lost 2 bases and J 5 bases, leaving 22 bases between the germline ends. Germline values: CDR1 SGHDT, CDR2 YYEEEE. The CDR3 DNA is TGTGCCAGCAGCTTCAGGCAGGGTCGATTCCGAGCGACTGAAGCTTTCTTT. Residues: CASSFRQGRFRATEAFF. Filled out from reference TRBV5-6 and TRBJ1-1, the complete variable domain reads DAGVTQSPTHLIKTRGQQVTLRCSPKSGHDTVSWYQQALGQGPQFIFQYYEEEERQRGNFPDRFSGHQFPNYSSELNVNALLLGDSALYLCASSFRQGRFRATEAFFGQGTRLTVV.

The V gene is TRBV4-1, the J gene TRBJ2-7, with D hard to call. V was pared by 4 bases and J by 7 bases, with 14 bases between. CDR1 and CDR2 from the germline V gene are MGHRA and YSYEKL. The CDR3 runs 13 residues. CDR3 in amino acids: CASSLAPPSEQYF. In DNA, the CDR3 is TGCGCCAGCAGCCTAGCCCCTCCGTCGGAGCAGTACTTC.

The rearrangement links TRBV6-5 to TRBJ2-5; possible D gene TRBD1, 5 bases. The DNA matches TRBJ2-7 better at its end, which makes the J call doubtful. Germline loops: CDR1 MNHEY, CDR2 SVGAGI. The CDR3 is 16 amino acids. In DNA form, the CDR3 reads TGTGCCAGCAGTTACTCGTTCTTGACAGCAGAATACGAGCAGTACTTC. Protein product: CASSYSFLTAEYEQYF.

CDR3: CATKEGGSIYEQYF. The DNA for the CDR3 is TGTGCCACCAAGGAGGGCGGGAGTATCTACGAGCAGTACTTC. The chain has TRBV10-3 and TRBJ2-7; 7 nucleotides agree with TRBD2. The CDR3 covers 14 residues. Trimming removed 10 bases from V and 3 bases from J; junction bases left unmatched: 12. The V gene's germline CDR1 is ENHRY and CDR2 SYGVKD.

The V call is TRBV14, the J call TRBJ1-1; possible D gene TRBD1, 5 bases. Germline loops: CDR1 SGHDN, CDR2 FVKESK. This CDR3 spans 15 amino acids. V was shortened by 1 base and J by 0 bases, with 9 bases between the two germline ends. The chain's CDR3 is CASSQVYRMNTEAFF. As DNA, the CDR3 is TGTGCCAGCAGCCAAGTGTACAGGATGAACACTGAAGCTTTCTTT.

The count of this clone is one. CDR3 residues: CASSQDRAGKETQYF. Here the CDR3 DNA reads TGCGCCAGCAGCCAAGATCGGGCAGGAAAAGAGACCCAGTACTTC. The chain uses TRBV4-1 and TRBJ2-5; D ambiguous. The CDR3 is made up of 15 amino acids. The germline V and J ends were trimmed by 0 bases and 3 bases, with 11 bases remaining between them. Germline values: CDR1 MGHRA, CDR2 YSYEKL.